This T cell receptor beta chain was identified during a study of STAT3 mutations in large granular lymphocyte leukemia. Trimming cost V 4 bases and J 0 bases, with 13 bases left between them. This CDR3 comprises 15 residues. Germline CDR1 is SGHDT and CDR2 is YYEEEE. This clone has just a few counts. As yet, its antigen is unknown. Findings and limits, study-wide: In T-cell large granular lymphocyte leukemia, about half of patients showed multiple immunodominant subclonotypes.

TCRdb's table, derived via immunoSEQ multiplex PCR, lists solely in-frame clones and lacks some. In the table there are about 9,300 clones, 85% to 90% of which are singletons. The chain employs TRBV5-6 and TRBJ1-1; possible D gene TRBD1, 6 bases. Sequencing was done on a sample of peripheral blood mononuclear cells. The TCR comes from a man older than 75 with T-cell large granular lymphocyte leukemia. Some clones in this sample may be carry-over from other donors' samples. CDR3 DNA: TGTGCCAGCAGCAGGCCGGGACAAATGAACACTGAAGCTTTCTTT. Its translation is CASSRPGQMNTEAFF.